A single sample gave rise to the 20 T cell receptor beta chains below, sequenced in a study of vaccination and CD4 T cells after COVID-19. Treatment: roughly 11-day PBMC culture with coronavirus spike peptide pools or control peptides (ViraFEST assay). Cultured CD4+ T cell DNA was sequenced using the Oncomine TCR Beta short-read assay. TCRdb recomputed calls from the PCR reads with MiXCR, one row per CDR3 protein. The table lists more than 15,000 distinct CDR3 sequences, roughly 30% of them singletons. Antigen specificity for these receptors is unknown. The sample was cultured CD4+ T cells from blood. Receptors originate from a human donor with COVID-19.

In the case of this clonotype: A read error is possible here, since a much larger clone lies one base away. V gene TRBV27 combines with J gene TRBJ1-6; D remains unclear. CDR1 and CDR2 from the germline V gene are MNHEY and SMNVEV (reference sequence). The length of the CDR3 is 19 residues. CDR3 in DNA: TGTGCCAGCAGTTCCGGGCGTTCGGCCCCGAGCTCCTATAGTTCACCCCTCCACTTT. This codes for CASSSGRSAPSSYSSPLHF.

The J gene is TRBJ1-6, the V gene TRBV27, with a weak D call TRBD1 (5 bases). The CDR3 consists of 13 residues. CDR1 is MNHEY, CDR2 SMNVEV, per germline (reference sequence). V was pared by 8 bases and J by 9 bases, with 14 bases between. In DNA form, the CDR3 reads TGTGCCAGCGCTCCCTCGGGGGGTTCACCCCTCCACTTT. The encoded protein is CASAPSGGSPLHF.

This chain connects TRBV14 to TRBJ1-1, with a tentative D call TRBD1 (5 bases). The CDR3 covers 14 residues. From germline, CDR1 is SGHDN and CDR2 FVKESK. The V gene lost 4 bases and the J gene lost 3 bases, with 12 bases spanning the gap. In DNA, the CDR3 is TGTGCCAGCAGCCCTATGACAGCGTACACTGAAGCTTTCTTT. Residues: CASSPMTAYTEAFF. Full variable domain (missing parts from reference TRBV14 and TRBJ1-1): EAGVTQFPSHSVIEKGQTVTLRCDPISGHDNLYWYRRVMGKEIKFLLHFVKESKQDESGMPNNRFLAERTGGTYSTLKVQPAELEDSGVYFCASSPMTAYTEAFFGQGTRLTVV.

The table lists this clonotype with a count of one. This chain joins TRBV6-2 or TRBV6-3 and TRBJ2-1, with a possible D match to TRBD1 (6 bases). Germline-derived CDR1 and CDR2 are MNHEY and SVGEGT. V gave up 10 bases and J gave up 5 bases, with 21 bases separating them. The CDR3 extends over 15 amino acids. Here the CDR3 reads CATYRAVDANNEQFF. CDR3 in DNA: TGTGCCACCTACAGGGCTGTAGACGCTAACAATGAGCAGTTCTTC.

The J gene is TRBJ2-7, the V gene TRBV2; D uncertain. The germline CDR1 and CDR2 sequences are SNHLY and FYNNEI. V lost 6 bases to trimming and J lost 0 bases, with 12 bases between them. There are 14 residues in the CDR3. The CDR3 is CASRLALSSYEQYF. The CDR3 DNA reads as TGTGCCAGCAGACTCGCTTTGAGCTCCTACGAGCAGTACTTC.

The CDR3: CASSKGMNQPQHF. DNA for the CDR3: TGTGCCAGCAGTAAGGGAATGAATCAGCCCCAGCATTTT. The gene calls are TRBV12-3 or TRBV12-4 and TRBJ1-5, with D hard to call. V was clipped by 5 bases and J by 4 bases, with 9 bases between them. The CDR3 has 13 amino acids.

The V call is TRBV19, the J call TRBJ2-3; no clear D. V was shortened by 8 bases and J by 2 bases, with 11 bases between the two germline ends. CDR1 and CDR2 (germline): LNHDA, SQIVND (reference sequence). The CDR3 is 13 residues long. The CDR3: CASSDPPTDTQYF. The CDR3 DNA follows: TGTGCCAGTTCGGACCCGCCCACAGATACGCAGTATTTT.

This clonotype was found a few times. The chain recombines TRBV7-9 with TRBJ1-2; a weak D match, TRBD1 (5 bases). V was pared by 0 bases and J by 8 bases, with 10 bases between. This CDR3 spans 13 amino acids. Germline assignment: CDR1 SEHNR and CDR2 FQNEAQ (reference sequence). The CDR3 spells CASSLAGTKGYTF. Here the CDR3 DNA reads TGTGCCAGCAGCTTAGCAGGGACCAAAGGCTACACCTTC.

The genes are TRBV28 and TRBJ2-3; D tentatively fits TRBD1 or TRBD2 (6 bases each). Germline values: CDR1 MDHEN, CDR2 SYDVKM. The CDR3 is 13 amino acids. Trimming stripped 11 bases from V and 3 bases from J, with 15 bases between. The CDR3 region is CAVTGGRTDTQYF. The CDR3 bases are TGTGCCGTAACTGGGGGGCGGACAGATACGCAGTATTTT. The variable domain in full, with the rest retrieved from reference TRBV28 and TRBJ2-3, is DVKVTQSSRYLVKRTGEKVFLECVQDMDHENMFWYRQDPGLGLRLIYFSYDVKMKEKGDIPEGYSVSREKKERFSLILESASTNQTSMYLCAVTGGRTDTQYFGPGTRLTVL.

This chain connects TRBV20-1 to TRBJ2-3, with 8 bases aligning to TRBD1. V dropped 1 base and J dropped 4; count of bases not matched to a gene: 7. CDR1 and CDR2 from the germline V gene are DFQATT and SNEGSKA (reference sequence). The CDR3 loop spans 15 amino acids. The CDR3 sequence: CSARVWQGASDTQYF. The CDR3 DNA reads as TGCAGTGCTAGAGTATGGCAGGGGGCATCAGATACGCAGTATTTT.

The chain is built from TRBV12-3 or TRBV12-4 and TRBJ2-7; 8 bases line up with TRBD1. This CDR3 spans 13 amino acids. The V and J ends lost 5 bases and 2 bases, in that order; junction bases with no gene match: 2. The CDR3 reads CASSPQGAYEQYF. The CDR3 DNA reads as TGTGCCAGCAGTCCACAGGGGGCCTACGAGCAGTACTTC.

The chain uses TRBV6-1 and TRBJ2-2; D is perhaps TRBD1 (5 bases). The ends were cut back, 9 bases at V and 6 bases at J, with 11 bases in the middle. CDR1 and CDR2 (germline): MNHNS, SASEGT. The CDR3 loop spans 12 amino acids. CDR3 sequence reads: CASTKGPGELFF. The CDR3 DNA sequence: TGTGCCAGTACAAAGGGGCCCGGGGAGCTGTTTTTT.

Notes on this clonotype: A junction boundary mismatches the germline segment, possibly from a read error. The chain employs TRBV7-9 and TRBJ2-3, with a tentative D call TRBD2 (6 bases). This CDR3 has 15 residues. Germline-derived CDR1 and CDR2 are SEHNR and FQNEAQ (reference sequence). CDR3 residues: CASSLAGWEVDTQYF. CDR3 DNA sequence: TGCGCCAGCAGCTTGGCAGGCTGGGAGGTGGATACGCAGTATTTT.

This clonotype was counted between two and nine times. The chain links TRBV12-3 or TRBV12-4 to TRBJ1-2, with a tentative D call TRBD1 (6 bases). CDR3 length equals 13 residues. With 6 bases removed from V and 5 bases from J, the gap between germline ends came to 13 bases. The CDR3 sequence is CASSPTGFYGYTF. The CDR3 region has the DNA TGTGCCAGCAGCCCCACAGGGTTTTATGGCTACACCTTC.

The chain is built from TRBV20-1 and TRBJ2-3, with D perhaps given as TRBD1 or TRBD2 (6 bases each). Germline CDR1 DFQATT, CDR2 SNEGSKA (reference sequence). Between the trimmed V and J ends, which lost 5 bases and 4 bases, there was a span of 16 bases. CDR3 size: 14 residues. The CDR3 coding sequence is TGCAGTGCTCTAGTAGGGGGGCCCGCAGATACGCAGTATTTT. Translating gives CSALVGGPADTQYF.

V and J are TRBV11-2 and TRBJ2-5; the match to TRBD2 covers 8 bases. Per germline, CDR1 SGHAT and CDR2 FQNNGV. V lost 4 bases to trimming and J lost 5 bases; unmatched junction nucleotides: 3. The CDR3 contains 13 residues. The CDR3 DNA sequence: TGTGCCAGCAGCTCGGGGGGGTGGGAGACCCAGTACTTC. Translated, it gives CASSSGGWETQYF.

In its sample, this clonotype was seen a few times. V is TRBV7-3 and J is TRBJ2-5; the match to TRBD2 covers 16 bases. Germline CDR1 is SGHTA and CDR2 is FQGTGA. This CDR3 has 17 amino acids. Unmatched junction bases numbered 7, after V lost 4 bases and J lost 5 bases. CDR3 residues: CASSSGLAGGTVETQYF. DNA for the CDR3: TGTGCCAGCAGCTCGGGACTAGCGGGGGGGACAGTGGAGACCCAGTACTTC.

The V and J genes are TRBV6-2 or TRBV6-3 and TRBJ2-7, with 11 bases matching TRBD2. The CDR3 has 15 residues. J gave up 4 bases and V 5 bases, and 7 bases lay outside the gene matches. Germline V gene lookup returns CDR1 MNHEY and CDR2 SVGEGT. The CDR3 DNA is TGTGCCAGCAGTCAGGGACTAGCGGTAAGGTACGAGCAGTACTTC. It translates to CASSQGLAVRYEQYF.

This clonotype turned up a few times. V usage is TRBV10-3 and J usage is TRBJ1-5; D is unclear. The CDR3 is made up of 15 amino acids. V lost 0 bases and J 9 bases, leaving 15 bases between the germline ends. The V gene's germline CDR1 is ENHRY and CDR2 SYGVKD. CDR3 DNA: TGTGCCATCAGTGAGTCTCCAGGTCCAGGTTCGCCCCAGCATTTT. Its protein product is CAISESPGPGSPQHF.

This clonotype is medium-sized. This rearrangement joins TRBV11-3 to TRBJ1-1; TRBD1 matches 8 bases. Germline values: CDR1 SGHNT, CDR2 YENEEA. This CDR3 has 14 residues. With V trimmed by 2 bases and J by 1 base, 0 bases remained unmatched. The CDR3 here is CASSLQGANTEAFF. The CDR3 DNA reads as TGTGCCAGCAGCTTACAGGGGGCGAACACTGAAGCTTTCTTT.